This TCR beta chain was profiled in a study of T cells in Graves' hyperthyroidism and ophthalmopathy. Looking at the study overall: Sampling of peripheral blood happened at initial diagnosis, prior to any treatment. Study-level results: Peripheral blood also featured most of the thyroid clonotypes expanded above 0.001. The model anticipated ophthalmopathy a median around six months pre-onset.

Authors of the study amplified TCR beta CDR3 regions from RNA transcripts. The HTBI primer set was used in a first-round RT-PCR of the TCR CDR3. A single record per CDR3 protein comes from TCRdb applying MiXCR to the multiplex PCR reads. Among fewer than 650,000 distinct CDR3 sequences listed, roughly 15% were seen once. V dropped 4 bases and J dropped 7 bases, with 6 bases sitting between them. This CDR3 is built from 11 residues. Germline V gene data show CDR1 as SGHDT and CDR2 as YYEEEE. Hyperthyroidism had been newly diagnosed in patients aged 18 to 65, and its duration was under 2 months. This clonotype was seen a few times. What it recognizes is unknown.

The chain combines TRBV5-6 with TRBJ2-1; D is ambiguous. The receptor comes from a woman aged 40 to 50 with Graves' hyperthyroidism. The sequencing sample was made of blood. CDR3 sequence (DNA): TGTGCCAGCAGCGCGAAAAATGAGCAGTTCTTC. The encoded protein is CASSAKNEQFF.